This TCR beta chain was identified during a study of blood T cells in healthy people across ages. Trimming pared 5 bases from V and 3 bases from J, leaving 11 bases between. Per the germline V gene, CDR1 is SGHVS and CDR2 is FQNEAQ. The CDR3 spans 14 residues. Findings and caveats of the study: Per million T cells, TCR beta diversity dropped about linearly as age rose.

This clonotype occurred a few times. The target antigen is unknown. Primers used in a second PCR of roughly 6 to 12 cycles were a sample-barcoded 5' primer and a J-beta primer mix. One entry per CDR3 protein, called by TCRdb with MiXCR from the 5' RACE reads. The sample yields 1,500,000 or so distinct CDR3 sequences, 42% seen once. V is TRBV7-8 and J is TRBJ2-1; no clear D. The source of this sequence is a woman aged 18-30 years in good health. The sample consisted of blood. CDR3 in DNA: TGTGCCAGCAGCCTGGTCATGGACTACAATGAGCAGTTCTTC. Amino acids: CASSLVMDYNEQFF.